This TCR beta chain was captured by sequencing in a study of cytomegalovirus exposure and HLA in healthy donors. Findings and caveats of the study: An analysis that was carried out later associated some 17,000 TCR beta sequences with HLA alleles at 0.05 false discovery rate. The authors later linked a missense DCLRE1C variant to TCR beta V- and J-gene trimming. The study recorded over 150 TCR beta chains that were cytomegalovirus-associated. Relative to the roughly 700-donor mean, N-insertions were reportedly fewer in an Asian-associated ancestry cluster in a later analysis.

With 60 Vbeta and 13 Jbeta primers, the PCR was carried out. Using immunoSEQ multiplex PCR, the repertoire was profiled, and TCRdb retains in-frame clones only, with some absent. The sample holds about 160,000 clones, roughly 70% seen once. In regard to this clone: Its antigen is as yet unknown.

The sample was PBMCs. This sequence originates from a woman in her forties or fifties in good health and CMV-seropositive.

The CDR3 nucleotides are TGCGCCAGCAGCTTATGGGGGCTTAATGAAAAACTGTTTTTT. It encodes CASSLWGLNEKLFF. J is TRBJ1-4 and V is TRBV5-1; perhaps TRBD1 as D (6 bases). V lost 2 bases and J 4 bases, leaving 9 bases between the germline ends. The CDR3 runs 14 residues. CDR1 is SGHRS and CDR2 is YFSETQ in the germline V gene.